This T cell receptor beta chain was captured by sequencing in a study of T cell responses to AZD1222 COVID-19 vaccine. Overall study findings and caveats: Only after the peak T cell response were repertoires sampled. Baseline antibody screening turned up just a handful of seropositive AZD1222 recipients. Donors in the cohort were predominantly white British and more often female, and clonal diversity was possibly underestimated.

Profiling relied on immunoSEQ multiplex PCR, and the TCRdb table lists in-frame clones only, not all of them. The sample has about 260,000 clones, about 92% seen once. This clone has only a few counts. The antigen remains unidentified. Trimming took off 6 bases at V and 2 bases at J, with 14 bases between the two ends. CDR1 and CDR2 from the germline V gene are MNHEY and SMNVEV (reference sequence). CDR3 length equals 14 residues. J is TRBJ2-7 and V is TRBV27; D possibly matches TRBD1 or TRBD2 (5 bases each). The origin of this receptor is an adult in good health. This material consisted of peripheral blood, taken on day 0 of AZD1222 vaccination. CDR3 loop: CASSRGQGPYEQYF. The CDR3 DNA follows: TGTGCCAGCAGCCGGGGCCAGGGACCCTACGAGCAGTACTTC.